A single T cell receptor beta chain is shown here with its context. The record originates from a study of beta chain features in type 1 diabetes. The trim removed 5 bases at V and 2 bases at J, leaving 9 bases unmatched. CDR1 and CDR2 (germline): SGHAT, FQNNGV. CDR3 size: 15 residues. Expressed TCRB transcripts were sequenced because the entire RNA isolate underwent reverse transcription. Here immunoSEQ multiplex PCR was the method, and the copy in TCRdb shows in-frame clones only, minus some. The sample holds fewer than 350,000 clones, about 20% seen once. This sequence originates from a woman in her late teens or twenties in good health. Sequencing used naive CD4+ T cells from blood. This chain connects TRBV11-2 to TRBJ2-7; 7 nucleotides match TRBD1. CDR3 sequence: CASSPDRVGPYEQYF. For the CDR3, the DNA is TGTGCCAGCAGCCCTGACAGGGTGGGACCCTACGAGCAGTACTTC.